This TCR beta chain comes out of a study of blood T cells in healthy people across ages. The study's findings and limits: Among long-lived donors, naive CD4+ cells were more numerous and diversity higher than in aged donors.

A sample-barcoded 5' primer and a J-beta primer mix were used in a second PCR of roughly 6 to 11 cycles. Each sample yielded at least 3 million CDR3-containing paired-end reads. TCRdb redid the calling of the 5' RACE reads with MiXCR, one entry per CDR3 protein. Among more than 450,000 distinct CDR3 sequences listed, over 25% were seen once. Donors each provided 7.5 to 10 milliliters of peripheral blood. This clonotype was counted between two and nine times. Antigen unknown. Germline CDR1 MDHEN, CDR2 SYDVKM. The CDR3 is made up of 11 amino acids. The data also belong to a second study, concerning T cells of mothers and their children. That work contributes: A few healthy Caucasian mothers gave samples, and so did their six children.

The chain couples TRBV28 to TRBJ2-5; tentative D call: TRBD2 (6 bases). The closer fit of TRBJ2-7 to the DNA end suggests the J call may be wrong. Sequences were obtained from blood. The sequence was collected from a boy between 2 and 10 years old in good health. This CDR3 reads CASSGGFEQYF. The CDR3 DNA reads as TGTGCCAGCAGCGGGGGTTTCGAGCAGTACTTC.